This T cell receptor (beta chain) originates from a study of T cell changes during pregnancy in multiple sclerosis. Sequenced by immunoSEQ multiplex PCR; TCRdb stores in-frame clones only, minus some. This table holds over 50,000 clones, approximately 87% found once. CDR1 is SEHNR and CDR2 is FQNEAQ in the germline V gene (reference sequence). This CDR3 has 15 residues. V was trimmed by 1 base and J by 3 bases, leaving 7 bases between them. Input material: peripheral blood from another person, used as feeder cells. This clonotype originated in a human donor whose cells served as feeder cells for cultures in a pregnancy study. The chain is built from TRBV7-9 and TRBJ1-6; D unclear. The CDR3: CASSLVSGYNSPLHF. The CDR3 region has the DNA TGTGCCAGCAGCTTAGTTTCTGGCTATAATTCACCCCTCCACTTT.